The 19 T cell receptor beta chains below come from one sample, sequenced in a study of cytomegalovirus exposure and HLA in healthy donors. Primers: 60 Vbeta forward and 13 Jbeta reverse. Clones were sequenced by immunoSEQ multiplex PCR, and TCRdb holds only the in-frame ones, with some missing. The repertoire holds under 200,000 clones, with roughly 84% as singletons. Sequencing was performed on PBMCs. The receptors derive from a man in his thirties or forties in good health and CMV-seronegative.

This clone came up a few times. The chain links TRBV7-9 to TRBJ1-2; tentative D call: TRBD1 (5 bases). CDR1 is SEHNR, CDR2 FQNEAQ, per germline (reference sequence). V dropped 8 bases and J dropped 2 bases, with 12 bases sitting between them. The CDR3 extends over 13 amino acids. The CDR3 DNA follows: TGTGCCAGCGGGCTGGGGCTCAACTATGGCTACACCTTC. Translating gives CASGLGLNYGYTF.

A few counts support this clone. The chain is built from TRBV7-3 and TRBJ1-1, with D unclear. CDR1 and CDR2 from the germline V gene are SGHTA and FQGTGA. CDR3 size: 13 residues. V lost 5 bases, J lost 1 base, and 8 bases lay in between. The CDR3 DNA follows: TGTGCCAGCAGCATCACAGAGAACACTGAAGCTTTCTTT. Translated: CASSITENTEAFF.

This rearrangement joins TRBV7-2 to TRBJ1-5; TRBD1 is a possible D gene (5 bases). CDR1 and CDR2 from the germline V gene are SGHTA and FQGNSA. The CDR3 length is 14 residues. Trimming left V 1 base short and J 10 bases short, with 14 bases between. CDR3 sequence reads: CASSLVTGGGPQHF. In DNA, the CDR3 is TGTGCCAGCAGCTTAGTGACGGGGGGTGGACCCCAGCATTTT.

The chain recombines TRBV18 with TRBJ2-2, with TRBD2 identical over 13 bases. V trimming: 1 base; J trimming: 4 bases; junction bases outside the gene matches: 0. CDR1 and CDR2 from the germline V gene are KGHSH and LQKENI. The CDR3 has 16 residues. The CDR3 loop reads CASSPRTSGGTGELFF. The CDR3 coding sequence is TGTGCCAGCTCACCACGGACTAGCGGGGGCACCGGGGAGCTGTTTTTT.

V is TRBV18 and J is TRBJ1-5; maybe TRBD1 (5 bases). The V gene's germline CDR1 is KGHSH and CDR2 LQKENI. V dropped 1 base and J dropped 4 bases, with 8 bases sitting between them. CDR3 size: 14 residues. CDR3 protein: CASSPQGRNQPQHF. For the CDR3, the DNA is TGTGCCAGCTCACCACAGGGGCGAAATCAGCCCCAGCATTTT.

This clone has a single count. This rearrangement joins TRBV27 to TRBJ2-2; the D is unclear. Germline CDR1 MNHEY, CDR2 SMNVEV (reference sequence). CDR3 length: 14 residues. The ends were cut back, 5 bases at V and 4 bases at J, with 11 bases in the middle. CDR3 DNA: TGTGCCAGCAGTCAAGACACTTTCACCGGGGAGCTGTTTTTT. Translated: CASSQDTFTGELFF.

The chain employs TRBV9 and TRBJ1-5; 8 bases map to TRBD1. Germline V gives CDR1 SGDLS, CDR2 YYNGEE. V trimming: 4 bases; J trimming: 3 bases; junction bases outside the gene matches: 9. CDR3 length equals 16 residues. This CDR3 reads CASSSGQVPHNQPQHF. As DNA, the CDR3 is TGTGCCAGCAGCTCGGGACAGGTCCCCCACAATCAGCCCCAGCATTTT.

The V gene is TRBV7-9, the J gene TRBJ2-5; D perhaps matches TRBD1 (6 bases). The ends were cut back, 3 bases at V and 5 bases at J, with 13 bases in the middle. Germline loops: CDR1 SEHNR, CDR2 FQNEAQ (reference sequence). The CDR3 has 14 residues. This chain's CDR3 is CASSFLTGTETQYF. The CDR3, as DNA: TGTGCCAGCAGCTTCCTAACAGGGACGGAGACCCAGTACTTC.

V usage is TRBV29-1 and J usage is TRBJ1-1, with 7 bases aligning to TRBD1. This CDR3 region has 17 residues. V lost 6 bases and J lost 5; bases outside the gene matches: 21. From germline, CDR1 is SQVTM and CDR2 ANQGSEA. DNA for the CDR3: TGCAGCGTGGGGGCCCTGCGAGAGGGGGCTCCTGAGACTGAAGCTTTCTTT. Translation: CSVGALREGAPETEAFF.

The V call is TRBV5-1, the J call TRBJ2-5, with 14 bases matching TRBD2. The J segment lost 3 bases and the V segment lost 1 base, leaving 2 bases of the junction unmatched. CDR1 SGHRS and CDR2 YFSETQ come from the germline V gene. The CDR3 has 16 amino acids. The CDR3 protein is CASSLLGLAGEETQYF. CDR3 coding DNA: TGCGCCAGCAGCTTGTTGGGACTAGCGGGGGAAGAGACCCAGTACTTC.

The gene calls are TRBV2 and TRBJ2-3; D is possibly TRBD1 (5 bases). The CDR3 is 14 residues long. CDR1 and CDR2 (germline): SNHLY, FYNNEI. V was cut by 8 bases and J by 5 bases, with 17 bases left in between. Here the CDR3 reads CASGAAGYRDTQYF. DNA of the CDR3: TGTGCCAGCGGCGCAGCAGGGTATAGAGATACGCAGTATTTT.

The gene calls are TRBV27 and TRBJ2-4, with D perhaps TRBD1 (5 bases). The CDR3 totals 14 residues. V was pared by 6 bases and J by 5 bases, with 14 bases between. CDR1 MNHEY and CDR2 SMNVEV come from the germline V gene (reference sequence). For the CDR3, the DNA is TGTGCCAGCAGACCCCAGGGCTTCGAAAACATTCAGTACTTC. Translated: CASRPQGFENIQYF.

Only one count was recorded for this clone. The chain employs TRBV2 and TRBJ2-7, with a weak D call TRBD2 (6 bases). Germline V CDR1 and CDR2: SNHLY, FYNNEI. Trimming left V 8 bases short and J 4 bases short, with 24 bases between. The CDR3 length is 16 residues. CDR3 amino acids: CASGDDRLVLRYEQYF. CDR3 sequence (DNA): TGTGCCAGCGGCGACGATAGACTAGTGCTTAGATACGAGCAGTACTTC. The full variable domain, its missing parts supplied by reference TRBV2 and TRBJ2-7, is EPEVTQTPSHQVTQMGQEVILRCVPISNHLYFYWYRQILGQKVEFLVSFYNNEISEKSEIFDDQFSVERPDGSNFTLKIRSTKLEDSAMYFCASGDDRLVLRYEQYFGPGTRLTVT.

This clone has a single count. J is TRBJ2-3 and V is TRBV7-6; D remains unclear. Germline assignment: CDR1 SGHVS and CDR2 FNYEAQ. V gave up 4 bases and J gave up 2 bases, with 10 bases separating them. This CDR3 comprises 14 residues. The CDR3 sequence: CASSSNRYTDTQYF. The CDR3 DNA follows: TGTGCCAGCAGCTCTAACCGCTACACAGATACGCAGTATTTT.

This chain joins TRBV5-1 and TRBJ2-7; TRBD1 is a possible D gene (6 bases). This CDR3 has 15 amino acids. CDR1 and CDR2 (germline): SGHRS, YFSETQ. V was trimmed by 1 base and J by 9 bases, leaving 20 bases between them. The CDR3: CASSLKQGGFEGQYF. As DNA, the CDR3 is TGCGCCAGCAGCTTGAAACAGGGCGGGTTCGAGGGGCAGTACTTC. Filled out from reference TRBV5-1 and TRBJ2-7, the complete variable domain reads KAGVTQTPRYLIKTRGQQVTLSCSPISGHRSVSWYQQTPGQGLQFLFEYFSETQRNKGNFPGRFSGRQFSNSRSEMNVSTLELGDSALYLCASSLKQGGFEGQYFGPGTRLTVT.

V usage is TRBV13 and J usage is TRBJ2-1; 10 bases align to TRBD2. The germline V gene has CDR1 PRHDT and CDR2 FYEKMQ (reference sequence). V dropped 5 bases and J dropped 6; count of bases not matched to a gene: 7. The CDR3 runs 15 residues. The CDR3 DNA is TGTGCCAGCAGCGAACTAGCGGGAACGAGCAATGAGCAGTTCTTC. Amino acid sequence: CASSELAGTSNEQFF.

V and J are TRBV28 and TRBJ1-1; 7 bases are shared with TRBD1. The CDR3 spans 14 residues. J gave up 5 bases and V 2 bases, and 5 bases lay outside the gene matches. Looked up from germline, CDR1 is MDHEN and CDR2 is SYDVKM. The DNA for the CDR3 is TGTGCCAGCAGTTTAAGGGGGACAGCAACTGAAGCTTTCTTT. It specifies CASSLRGTATEAFF.

This clone was detected only once. An end of the junction does not agree with germline; a read error may underlie this. This rearrangement joins TRBV5-1 to TRBJ2-5; D might be TRBD2 (7 bases). The CDR3 runs to 15 residues. Germline assignment: CDR1 SGHRS and CDR2 YFSETQ. DNA of the CDR3: TGCGCCAGCAGCCACAACGGAGGGGGGGCCGGGGTGGCGAACTTC. Protein: CASSHNGGGAGVANF. The full variable domain, with the rest looked up from reference TRBV5-1 and TRBJ2-5, is KAGVTQTPRYLIKTRGQQVTLSCSPISGHRSVSWYQQTPGQGLQFLFEYFSETQRNKGNFPGRFSGRQFSNSRSEMNVSTLELGDSALYLCASSHNGGGAGVANFGPGTRLLVL.

The V and J genes are TRBV6-1 and TRBJ2-5, with D tentatively TRBD1 (5 bases). CDR1 and CDR2 from the germline V gene are MNHNS and SASEGT. This CDR3 is built from 14 residues. V gave up 7 bases and J gave up 4 bases, with 16 bases separating them. CDR3 in DNA: TGTGCCAGCACCCCAAGGGATAGGGGAGAGACCCAGTACTTC. It codes for CASTPRDRGETQYF.